A single sample gave rise to the 2 T cell receptor beta chains below, sequenced in a study of beta chain features in type 1 diabetes. Every bit of the isolated RNA underwent reverse transcription, so sequencing read expressed TCRB transcripts. The method was immunoSEQ multiplex PCR; TCRdb's version includes in-frame clones alone and lacks a portion of them. This sample has under 950,000 clones; about a sixth occur once, and the top ten carry 0.02% to 0.03%. The sample was naive CD4+ T cells from blood. These TCRs come from a woman in her late teens or twenties in good health.

This clone was picked up a small number of times. The J gene is TRBJ2-2, the V gene TRBV18; TRBD2 matches at 9 bases. The V gene's germline CDR1 is KGHSH and CDR2 LQKENI. The J segment lost 7 bases and the V segment lost 1 base, leaving 7 bases of the junction unmatched. The length of the CDR3 is 16 residues. For the CDR3, the DNA is TGTGCCAGCTCACCACTAGCGGGAGTAGTCGGCGGGGAGCTGTTTTTT. Its translation: CASSPLAGVVGGELFF.

Turning to this clone: The sample contains more than one DNA sequence encoding this CDR3. V and J are TRBV27 and TRBJ1-1; no reliable D call. CDR1 and CDR2 from the germline V gene are MNHEY and SMNVEV (reference sequence). V lost 2 bases and J 1 base, leaving 5 bases between the germline ends. The CDR3 is 13 amino acids. CDR3 sequence (DNA): TGTGCCAGCAGTTTACGAGAGAACACTGAAGCTTTCTTT. The encoded protein is CASSLRENTEAFF.